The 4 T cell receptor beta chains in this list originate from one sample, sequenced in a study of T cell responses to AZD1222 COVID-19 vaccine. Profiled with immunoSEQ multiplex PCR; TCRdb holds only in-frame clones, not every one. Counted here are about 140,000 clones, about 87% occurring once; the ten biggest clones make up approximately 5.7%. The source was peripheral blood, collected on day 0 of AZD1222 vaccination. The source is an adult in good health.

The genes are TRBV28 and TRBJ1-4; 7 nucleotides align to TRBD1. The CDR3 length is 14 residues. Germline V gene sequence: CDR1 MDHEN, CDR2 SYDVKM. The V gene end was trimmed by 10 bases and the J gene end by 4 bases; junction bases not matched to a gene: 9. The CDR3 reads CATSPGGYNEKLFF. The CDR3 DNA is TGTGCCACCTCCCCAGGGGGATATAATGAAAAACTGTTTTTT.

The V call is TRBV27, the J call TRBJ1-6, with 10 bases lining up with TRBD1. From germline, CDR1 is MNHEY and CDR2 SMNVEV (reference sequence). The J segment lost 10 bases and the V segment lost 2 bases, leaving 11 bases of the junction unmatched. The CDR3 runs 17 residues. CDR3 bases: TGTGCCAGCAGTTTAGAGACAGGGGGCGAACCGAACTCACCCCTCCACTTT. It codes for CASSLETGGEPNSPLHF.

CDR3 in amino acids: CATSTRDRVGGYTF. Here the CDR3 DNA reads TGTGCCACCAGCACCCGGGACAGGGTGGGTGGCTACACCTTC. The chain couples TRBV15 to TRBJ1-2; 9 nucleotides agree with TRBD1. Germline V gene lookup returns CDR1 LNHNV and CDR2 YYDKDF (reference sequence). CDR3 length: 14 amino acids. Trimming at V came to 4 bases and at J to 7 bases, leaving 7 bases not matched to a gene.

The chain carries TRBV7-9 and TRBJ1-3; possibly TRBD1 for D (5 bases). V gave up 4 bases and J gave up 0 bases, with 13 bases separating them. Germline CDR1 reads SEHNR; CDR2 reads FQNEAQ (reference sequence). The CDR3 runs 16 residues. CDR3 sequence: CASSSGLGNSGNTIYF. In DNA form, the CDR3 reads TGTGCCAGCAGCTCAGGGCTGGGCAACTCTGGAAACACCATATATTTT.